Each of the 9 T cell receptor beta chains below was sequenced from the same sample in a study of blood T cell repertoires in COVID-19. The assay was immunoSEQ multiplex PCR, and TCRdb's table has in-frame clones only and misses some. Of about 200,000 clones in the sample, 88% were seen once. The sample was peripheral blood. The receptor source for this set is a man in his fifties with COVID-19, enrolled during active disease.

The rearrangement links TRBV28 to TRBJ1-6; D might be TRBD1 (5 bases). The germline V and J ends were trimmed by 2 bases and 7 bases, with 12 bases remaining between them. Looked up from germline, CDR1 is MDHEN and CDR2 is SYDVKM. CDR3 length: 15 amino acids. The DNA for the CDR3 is TGTGCCAGCAGTTTACTCCCAGGGTTCAATTCACCCCTCCACTTT. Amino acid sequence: CASSLLPGFNSPLHF.

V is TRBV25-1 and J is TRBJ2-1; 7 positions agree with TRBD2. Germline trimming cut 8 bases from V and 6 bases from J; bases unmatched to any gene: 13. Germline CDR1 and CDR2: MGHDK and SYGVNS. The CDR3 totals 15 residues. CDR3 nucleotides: TGTGCCAGCCAGGATGGTAGGCGCGGGGGCAATGAGCAGTTCTTC. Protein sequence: CASQDGRRGGNEQFF.

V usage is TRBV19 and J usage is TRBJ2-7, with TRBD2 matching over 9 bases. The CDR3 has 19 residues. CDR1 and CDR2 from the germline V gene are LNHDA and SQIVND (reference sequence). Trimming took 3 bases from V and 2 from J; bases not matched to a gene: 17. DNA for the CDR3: TGTGCCAGTAGTATTAGAAGCGGGAGGTCCACAGCAAACGCCTACGAGCAGTACTTC. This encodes CASSIRSGRSTANAYEQYF. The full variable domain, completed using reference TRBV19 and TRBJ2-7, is DGGITQSPKYLFRKEGQNVTLSCEQNLNHDAMYWYRQDPGQGLRLIYYSQIVNDFQKGDIAEGYSVSREKKESFPLTVTSAQKNPTAFYLCASSIRSGRSTANAYEQYFGPGTRLTVT.

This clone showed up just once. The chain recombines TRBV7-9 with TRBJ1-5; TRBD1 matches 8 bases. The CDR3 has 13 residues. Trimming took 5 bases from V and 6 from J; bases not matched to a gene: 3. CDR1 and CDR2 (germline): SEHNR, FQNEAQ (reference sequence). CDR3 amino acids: CASSTDRGQPQHF. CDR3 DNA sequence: TGTGCCAGCAGCACAGACAGGGGTCAGCCCCAGCATTTT.

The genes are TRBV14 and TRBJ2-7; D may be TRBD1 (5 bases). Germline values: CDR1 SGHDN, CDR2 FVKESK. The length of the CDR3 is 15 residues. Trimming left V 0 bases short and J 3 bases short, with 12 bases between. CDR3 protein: CASSQDTGLSYEQYF. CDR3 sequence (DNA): TGTGCCAGCAGCCAAGATACAGGCCTAAGCTACGAGCAGTACTTC.

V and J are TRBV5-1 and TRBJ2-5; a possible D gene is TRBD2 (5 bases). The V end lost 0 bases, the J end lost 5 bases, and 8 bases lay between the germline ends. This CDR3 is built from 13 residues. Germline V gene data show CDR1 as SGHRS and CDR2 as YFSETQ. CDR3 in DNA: TGCGCCAGCAGCTTGGCGGGCGGGGAGACCCAGTACTTC. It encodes CASSLAGGETQYF.

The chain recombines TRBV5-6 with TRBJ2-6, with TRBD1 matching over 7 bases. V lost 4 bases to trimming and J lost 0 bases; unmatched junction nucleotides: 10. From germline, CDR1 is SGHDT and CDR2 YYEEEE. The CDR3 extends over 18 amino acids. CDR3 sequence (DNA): TGTGCCAGCAGCATCCTCCGGGACAGCCTCTCTGGGGCCAACGTCCTGACTTTC. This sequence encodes CASSILRDSLSGANVLTF.

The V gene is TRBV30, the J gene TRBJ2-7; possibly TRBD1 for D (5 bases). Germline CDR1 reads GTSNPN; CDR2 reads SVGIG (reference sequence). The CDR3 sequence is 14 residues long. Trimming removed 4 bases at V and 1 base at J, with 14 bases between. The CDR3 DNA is TGTGCCTGGAATCCCAGGGCACTATCCTACGAGCAGTACTTC. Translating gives CAWNPRALSYEQYF.

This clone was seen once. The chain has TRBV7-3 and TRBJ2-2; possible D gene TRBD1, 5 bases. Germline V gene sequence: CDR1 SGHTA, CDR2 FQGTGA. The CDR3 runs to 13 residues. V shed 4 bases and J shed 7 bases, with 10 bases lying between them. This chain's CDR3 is CASSWTLGGELFF. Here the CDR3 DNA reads TGTGCCAGCAGCTGGACATTGGGCGGGGAGCTGTTTTTT.